This T cell receptor (beta chain) came from a study of T cell repertoires in cytomegalovirus infection. The CDR3 spans 15 residues. V shed 6 bases, J shed 5 bases, and the junction held 7 bases outside the gene matches. Germline assignment: CDR1 SNHLY and CDR2 FYNNEI. TCRdb independently ran MiXCR on the reads; one entry per CDR3 protein. The sample has hundreds of thousands of distinct CDR3 sequences; more than 8% are singletons. This clonotype was seen a few times. This receptor was obtained from a human donor in good health (CMV status not recorded). Some clones in this sample may be carry-over from other donors' samples. The chain employs TRBV2 and TRBJ2-7; 13 bases are shared with TRBD2. Sequencing input: PBMCs. CDR3 DNA: TGTGCCAGCAGGTCGACTAGCGGGAGGATGAACGAGCAGTACTTC. Residues: CASRSTSGRMNEQYF.